This T cell receptor (beta chain) was found in a study of blood T cell repertoires in COVID-19. Produced via immunoSEQ multiplex PCR; TCRdb's table is partial and in-frame only. Of some 210,000 clones listed, roughly four fifths were seen once; the top ten hold 5% to 6.5%. The V end was cut by 7 bases, the J end by 5 bases, with 8 bases between. CDR1 and CDR2 (germline): SEHNR, FQNEAQ (reference sequence). The CDR3 runs to 12 residues. Sequences were obtained from peripheral blood. The TCR sequence derives from a woman in her 70s with active or convalescent COVID-19. The chain couples TRBV7-9 to TRBJ2-2; the D is unclear. The CDR3 bases are TGTGCCAGCACCCGTAAAACCGGGGAGCTGTTTTTT. Protein: CASTRKTGELFF.